Described below is a single T cell receptor beta chain sequence and its context. Its antigen is unidentified. This record comes from a study of monozygotic twins with cystic fibrosis. Findings and caveats of the study: Monozygotic CF twin pairs shared significantly more nucleotide-identical clonotypes than unrelated CF individuals did.

The protocol was immunoSEQ multiplex PCR, while the TCRdb copy is restricted to in-frame clones and leaves out a portion. The repertoire holds around 30,000 clones, with roughly 96% as singletons. Germline V gene lookup returns CDR1 KGHSH and CDR2 LQKENI. The CDR3 totals 14 residues. V was shortened by 3 bases and J by 0 bases, with 8 bases between the two germline ends. This rearrangement joins TRBV18 to TRBJ1-2; D is unclear. The clonotype comes from a girl aged 2-15 years with cystic fibrosis. Sequenced sample: blood. The CDR3 reads CASSPGGPNYGYTF. The CDR3 DNA reads as TGTGCCAGCTCACCTGGCGGTCCTAACTATGGCTACACCTTC.